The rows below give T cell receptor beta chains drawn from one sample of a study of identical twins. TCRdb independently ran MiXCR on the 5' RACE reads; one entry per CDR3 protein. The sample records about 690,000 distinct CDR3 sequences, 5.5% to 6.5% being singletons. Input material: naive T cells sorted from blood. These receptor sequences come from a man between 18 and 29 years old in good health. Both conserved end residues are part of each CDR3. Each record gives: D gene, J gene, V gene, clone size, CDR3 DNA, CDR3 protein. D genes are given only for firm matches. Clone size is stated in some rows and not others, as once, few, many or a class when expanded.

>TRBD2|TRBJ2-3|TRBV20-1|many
TGCAGTGCTAGAGATAAGGCGGGAGGGTACACAGATACGCAGTATTTT
CSARDKAGGYTDTQYF
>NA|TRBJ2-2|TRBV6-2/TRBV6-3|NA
TGTGCCAGCAGTTATTCTCAGGCCCTCAACACCGGGGAGCTGTTTTTT
CASSYSQALNTGELFF
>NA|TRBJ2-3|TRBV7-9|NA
TGTGCCAGCAGCCCAAGCCAGGGGATAATTGATACGCAGTATTTT
CASSPSQGIIDTQYF
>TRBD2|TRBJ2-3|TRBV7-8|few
TGTGCCAGCAGCTTAGTGGGCGGGAGTCTCCCAGATACGCAGTATTTT
CASSLVGGSLPDTQYF
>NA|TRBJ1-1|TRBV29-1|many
TGCAGCGTTGCAGGGTTGAACACTGAAGCTTTCTTT
CSVAGLNTEAFF
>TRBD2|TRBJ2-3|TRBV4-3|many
TGCGCCAGCAGCCAAGTGGTACTAGCGGGGGCTAGCACAGATACGCAGTATTTT
CASSQVVLAGASTDTQYF
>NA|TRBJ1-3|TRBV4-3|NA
TGCGCCAGCAGCCAAGGCCTTGGGGGAAACACCATATATTTT
CASSQGLGGNTIYF
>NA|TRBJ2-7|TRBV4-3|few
TGCGCCAGCAGCCACGGGACGGTGACCTACGAGCAGTACTTC
CASSHGTVTYEQYF
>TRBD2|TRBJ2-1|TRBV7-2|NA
TGTGCCAGCAGCAAAAGACTAGCGGATTACAATGAGCAGTTCTTC
CASSKRLADYNEQFF
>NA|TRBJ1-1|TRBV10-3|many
TGTGCCATCGGGGGGACATCTGGCGCTGAAGCTTTCTTT
CAIGGTSGAEAFF